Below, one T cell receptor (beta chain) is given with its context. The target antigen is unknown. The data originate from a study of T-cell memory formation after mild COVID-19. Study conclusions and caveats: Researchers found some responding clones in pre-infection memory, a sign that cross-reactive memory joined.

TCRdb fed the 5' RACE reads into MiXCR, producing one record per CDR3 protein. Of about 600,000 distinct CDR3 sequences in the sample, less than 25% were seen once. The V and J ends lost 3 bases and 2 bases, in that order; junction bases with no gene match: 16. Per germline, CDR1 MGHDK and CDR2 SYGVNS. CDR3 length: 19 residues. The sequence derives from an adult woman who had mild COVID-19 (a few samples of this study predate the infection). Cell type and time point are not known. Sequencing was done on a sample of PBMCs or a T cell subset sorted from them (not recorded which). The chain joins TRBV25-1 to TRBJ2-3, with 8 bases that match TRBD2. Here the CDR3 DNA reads TGTGCCAGCAGTGATAGGAAGGGTATAGCGGGGCCCTCCACAGATACGCAGTATTTT. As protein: CASSDRKGIAGPSTDTQYF.